Listed below are T cell receptor beta chains from one sample, sequenced in a study of blood T cell repertoires in COVID-19. Assay used: immunoSEQ multiplex PCR; TCRdb lists only in-frame clones, some missing. Among about 300,000 clones listed, roughly 83% were seen once. The specimen was peripheral blood. The receptors derive from a human donor with COVID-19, enrolled during active disease. The donor label of this sample is uncertain. Each CDR3 is given with its conserved first and last residue. The D gene is left open where the match is weak. Not every row has a clone size; where given, it reads once, few, many or a size class.

>TRBV19|TRBJ1-5|TRBD1|NA
CASNDRVSQPQHF
TGTGCCAGTAACGACAGGGTCTCACAGCCCCAGCATTTT
>TRBV16|TRBJ2-3|TRBD1|NA
CASSFSGQGTDTQYF
TGTGCCAGCAGCTTCTCCGGACAGGGGACAGATACGCAGTATTTT
>TRBV19|TRBJ2-2|TRBD2|NA
CASSSGRVAGELFF
TGTGCCAGCTCTAGCGGGAGGGTGGCCGGGGAGCTGTTTTTT
>TRBV11-2|TRBJ2-4|TRBD1|NA
CASSIGTDSNIQYF
TGTGCCAGCAGCATCGGGACAGACTCAAACATTCAGTACTTC
>TRBV7-8|TRBJ1-1|NA|NA
CASSLGGEHGNTEAFF
TGTGCCAGCAGCTTGGGGGGGGAACACGGGAACACTGAAGCTTTCTTT
>TRBV11-3|TRBJ2-1|TRBD2|NA
CASSPGLATYNEQFF
TGTGCCAGCAGCCCCGGACTAGCGACGTACAATGAGCAGTTCTTC
>TRBV18|TRBJ1-2|TRBD1|NA
CASYSGTGYGYTF
TGTGCCAGCTACTCCGGGACAGGCTATGGCTACACCTTC
>TRBV6-1|TRBJ2-5|NA|NA
CASSESGTKETQYF
TGTGCCAGCAGTGAATCCGGGACAAAAGAGACCCAGTACTTC
>TRBV30|TRBJ2-3|TRBD2|once
CAWRRGRFTDTQYF
TGTGCCTGGAGACGCGGGAGATTTACAGATACGCAGTATTTT
>TRBV18|TRBJ2-7|TRBD1|NA
CASSRTGDPYEQYF
TGTGCCAGCTCAAGGACAGGGGACCCCTACGAGCAGTACTTC
>TRBV4-1|TRBJ1-2|TRBD1|NA
CASSQEQGQGARGYTF
TGCGCCAGCAGCCAAGAGCAGGGACAGGGGGCTCGAGGCTACACCTTC
>TRBV28|TRBJ2-7|NA|NA
CASPGISYEQYF
TGTGCCAGCCCGGGGATCTCCTACGAGCAGTACTTC
>TRBV6-5|TRBJ1-1|NA|NA
CATYRWTEAFF
TGTGCCACCTACAGGTGGACTGAAGCTTTCTTT
>TRBV10-3|TRBJ1-2|TRBD1|NA
CAISTTGDYGYTF
TGTGCCATCAGTACGACAGGGGACTATGGCTACACCTTC
>TRBV10-3|TRBJ2-7|NA|NA
CAISDGSGQREQYF
TGTGCCATCAGTGATGGGTCAGGGCAGCGAGAGCAGTACTTC
>TRBV13|TRBJ2-2|NA|NA
CASSSLRSGELFF
TGTGCCAGCAGCTCCCTGAGGTCCGGGGAGCTGTTTTTT
>TRBV7-3|TRBJ2-1|TRBD2|NA
CASSEQALAGGYNEQFF
TGTGCCAGCAGCGAGCAAGCACTAGCGGGAGGGTACAATGAGCAGTTCTTC
>TRBV7-2|TRBJ2-1|TRBD2|NA
CASSLATSGHYNEQFF
TGTGCCAGCAGCTTAGCAACTAGCGGGCATTACAATGAGCAGTTCTTC
>TRBV5-1|TRBJ2-3|NA|NA
CASSWEGRIRTDTQYF
TGCGCCAGCAGCTGGGAAGGGAGGATCCGCACAGATACGCAGTATTTT
>TRBV29-1|TRBJ2-5|NA|NA
CSVDLGRWETQYF
TGCAGCGTTGATTTGGGGCGCTGGGAGACCCAGTACTTC
>TRBV19|TRBJ2-1|NA|NA
CASSIFLTSYNEQFF
TGTGCCAGTAGTATTTTCCTAACCTCCTACAATGAGCAGTTCTTC
>TRBV2|TRBJ2-6|NA|NA
CASIQYGVGGTSGANVLTF
TGTGCCAGCATTCAATATGGGGTTGGCGGGACCTCTGGGGCCAACGTCCTGACTTTC
>TRBV18|TRBJ1-5|TRBD1|NA
CASSPETGDMQPQHF
TGTGCCAGCTCACCCGAGACAGGGGATATGCAGCCCCAGCATTTT